A single sample is the source of the 24 T cell receptor beta chains below, sequenced in a study of T cell responses to AZD1222 COVID-19 vaccine (dated by TCRdb to the early 2020s). The method was the immunoSEQ multiplex PCR assay. The table comes from immuneACCESS by way of TCRdb, which keeps in-frame sequences with V and J called. Part of the clones is missing from these tables; in studies checked, under half for an unresolved V gene and the rest for unknown reasons. Within this sample are about 110,000 clones, with about nine tenths of them counted one time only. Approximately 4.7% of the sample belongs to the ten largest clones. Reading the label with the study, this specimen's time point is: baseline before first vaccination. Specimen: peripheral blood, collected on day 0 of AZD1222 vaccination. The receptors were sampled from an adult in good health.

V and J are TRBV28 and TRBJ2-7; D may be TRBD1 (6 bases). This CDR3 contains 18 residues. The germline V gene encodes CDR1 MDHEN and CDR2 SYDVKM. The V and J ends lost 5 bases and 2 bases respectively, with 25 bases between them. CDR3 residues: CASSVWALAAGVPYEQYF. The DNA for the CDR3 is TGTGCCAGCAGTGTTTGGGCTCTGGCTGCAGGGGTTCCCTACGAGCAGTACTTC. The entire variable domain, with the rest obtained from reference TRBV28 and TRBJ2-7, is as follows: DVKVTQSSRYLVKRTGEKVFLECVQDMDHENMFWYRQDPGLGLRLIYFSYDVKMKEKGDIPEGYSVSREKKERFSLILESASTNQTSMYLCASSVWALAAGVPYEQYFGPGTRLTVT.

Here the CDR3 reads CASSVAGGGDQPQHF. CDR3 DNA sequence: TGTGCCAGCAGTGTAGCCGGGGGCGGTGATCAGCCCCAGCATTTT. The chain recombines TRBV28 with TRBJ1-5; a weak D match, TRBD1 (6 bases). CDR1 is MDHEN, CDR2 SYDVKM, per germline. The CDR3 covers 15 residues. V gave up 5 bases and J gave up 5 bases, with 16 bases separating them. The full variable domain, completed using reference TRBV28 and TRBJ1-5, is DVKVTQSSRYLVKRTGEKVFLECVQDMDHENMFWYRQDPGLGLRLIYFSYDVKMKEKGDIPEGYSVSREKKERFSLILESASTNQTSMYLCASSVAGGGDQPQHFGDGTRLSIL.

This clone was detected a few times. CDR3 sequence (DNA): TGTGCCAGCAGCCCTCGACAGGGGGCTCTTGACTACACCTTC. Its protein is CASSPRQGALDYTF. J is TRBJ1-2 and V is TRBV7-2; 10 positions match TRBD1. V dropped 5 bases and J dropped 10; count of bases not matched to a gene: 10. Looked up from germline, CDR1 is SGHTA and CDR2 is FQGNSA. The CDR3 totals 14 residues.

The CDR3 bases are TGTGCCAGCAGTTATGGCACAGGGGACAATCAGCCCCAGCATTTT. It translates to CASSYGTGDNQPQHF. This chain links TRBV28 with TRBJ1-5; 7 bases agree with TRBD1. CDR3 length: 15 residues. With 4 bases clipped from V and 3 bases from J, the junction kept 6 bases outside the gene matches. Looked up from germline, CDR1 is MDHEN and CDR2 is SYDVKM.

The chain recombines TRBV6-2 or TRBV6-3 with TRBJ2-5, with 7 bases fitting TRBD2. CDR3 length: 16 residues. The germline V gene encodes CDR1 MNHEY and CDR2 SVGEGT. Trimming at V came to 2 bases and at J to 5 bases, leaving 11 bases not matched to a gene. CDR3 residues: CASSYQAGDPRETQYF. The CDR3 DNA reads TGTGCCAGCAGTTACCAGGCGGGAGACCCCCGGGAGACCCAGTACTTC.

This rearrangement joins TRBV9 to TRBJ2-2; unclear D gene. V lost 4 bases and J 5 bases, leaving 6 bases between the germline ends. CDR1 is SGDLS and CDR2 is YYNGEE in the germline V gene. The CDR3 sequence is 12 residues long. CDR3 nucleotide sequence: TGTGCCAGCAGCCCCGGTACCGGGGAGCTGTTTTTT. As protein: CASSPGTGELFF.

The chain employs TRBV6-1 and TRBJ1-2; D is unclear. CDR1 is MNHNS and CDR2 is SASEGT in the germline V gene. This CDR3 region has 14 residues. V was clipped by 1 base and J by 2 bases, with 8 bases between them. The CDR3 nucleotides are TGTGCCAGCAGTGAAGTAGCCGCGAACTATGGCTACACCTTC. The encoded protein is CASSEVAANYGYTF.

V gene TRBV5-1 combines with J gene TRBJ1-1, with D possibly matching TRBD1 (5 bases). Looked up from germline, CDR1 is SGHRS and CDR2 is YFSETQ. This CDR3 region has 15 residues. V was cut by 0 bases and J by 4 bases, with 13 bases left in between. CDR3 nucleotide sequence: TGCGCCAGCAGCTTGGGCGGGGGTTGGGGCACTGAAGCTTTCTTT. Its translation is CASSLGGGWGTEAFF.

V gene TRBV5-8 combines with J gene TRBJ2-7; D is perhaps TRBD1 (5 bases). Germline CDR1 is SGHTS and CDR2 is YDEGEE. The length of the CDR3 is 15 residues. The ends were cut back, 6 bases at V and 1 base at J, with 17 bases in the middle. CDR3 sequence (DNA): TGTGCCAGCAAGTCCCAAGGGGCCCCATCCTACGAGCAGTACTTC. This sequence encodes CASKSQGAPSYEQYF.

The chain carries TRBV10-3 and TRBJ1-1, with TRBD1 identical over 8 bases. CDR1 and CDR2 from the germline V gene are ENHRY and SYGVKD. Losses at the gene ends were 6 bases for V and 4 bases for J; bases not matched to a gene: 7. This CDR3 is 14 amino acids long. CDR3 nucleotides: TGTGCCATCAGAGGACAGGGAGGAAGCACTGAAGCTTTCTTT. This codes for CAIRGQGGSTEAFF.

This chain uses TRBV5-5 with TRBJ2-3; a weak D match, TRBD1 (5 bases). With 4 bases removed from V and 6 bases from J, the gap between germline ends came to 21 bases. The CDR3 sequence is 16 residues long. Germline CDR1 and CDR2: SGHKS and YYEKEE (reference sequence). The CDR3 reads CASSPTFSTEWDTQYF. CDR3 bases: TGTGCCAGCAGCCCCACGTTTTCGACAGAATGGGATACGCAGTATTTT. Looking up the rest from reference TRBV5-5 and TRBJ2-3 gives the full variable domain: DAGVTQSPTHLIKTRGQQVTLRCSPISGHKSVSWYQQVLGQGPQFIFQYYEKEERGRGNFPDRFSARQFPNYSSELNVNALLLGDSALYLCASSPTFSTEWDTQYFGPGTRLTVL.

In regard to this clone: A read error may produce the germline difference seen at one junction end. The J gene is TRBJ2-5, the V gene TRBV4-1; D might be TRBD2 (7 bases). The CDR3 is 13 residues long. Germline CDR1 reads MGHRA; CDR2 reads YSYEKL. The CDR3 is CASRGAGMETQYF. The CDR3 coding sequence is TGCGCAAGCAGGGGAGCGGGGATGGAGACCCAGTACTTC.

J is TRBJ2-2 and V is TRBV5-4; 12 bases align to TRBD2. The CDR3 extends over 16 amino acids. Germline CDR1 and CDR2: SGHNT and YYREEE (reference sequence). V was pared by 4 bases and J by 3 bases, with 4 bases of the junction left unmatched. The CDR3 DNA sequence: TGTGCCAGCAGCGCCCGACTAGCGGGAGACACCGGGGAGCTGTTTTTT. Amino acid sequence: CASSARLAGDTGELFF.

The chain employs TRBV10-3 and TRBJ2-4, with TRBD1 identical over 7 bases. The CDR3 extends over 15 amino acids. V lost 0 bases, J lost 8 bases, and 7 bases stayed unmatched. CDR1 ENHRY and CDR2 SYGVKD come from the germline V gene. CDR3 sequence reads: CAISESPTGRDIQYF. In nucleotides, the CDR3 is TGTGCCATCAGTGAGTCGCCGACAGGGCGGGACATTCAGTACTTC.

The chain has TRBV18 and TRBJ1-4, with 8 bases fitting TRBD1. Germline V gene sequence: CDR1 KGHSH, CDR2 LQKENI. The ends lost 0 bases at V and 4 bases at J; junction bases unmatched: 4. The CDR3 sequence is 16 residues long. The CDR3 DNA is TGTGCCAGCTCACCACCGGACAGGGTGGGTAATGAAAAACTGTTTTTT. Translation: CASSPPDRVGNEKLFF.

The chain uses TRBV6-2 or TRBV6-3 and TRBJ2-7, with D perhaps TRBD1 (5 bases). The V end was cut by 6 bases, the J end by 0 bases, with 12 bases between. The CDR3 loop spans 14 amino acids. Germline V gene sequence: CDR1 MNHEY, CDR2 SVGEGT. This CDR3 is CASSDSYSSYEQYF. DNA for the CDR3: TGTGCCAGCAGCGACAGTTACTCCTCCTACGAGCAGTACTTC.

V is TRBV5-4 and J is TRBJ2-5; 8 nucleotides line up with TRBD1. Losses at the gene ends were 3 bases for V and 5 bases for J; bases not matched to a gene: 12. Germline V gene data show CDR1 as SGHNT and CDR2 as YYREEE (reference sequence). This CDR3 is built from 16 residues. In nucleotides, the CDR3 is TGTGCCAGCAGCTCCCGGACAGGGAGGACATGGGAGACCCAGTACTTC. Its protein is CASSSRTGRTWETQYF.

This clone has a handful of counts. The V gene is TRBV3-1 (or the pseudogene TRBV3-2), the J gene TRBJ2-7; TRBD1 might be the D (9 bases). Germline CDR1 is LGHDT and CDR2 is YNNKEL (reference sequence). Trimming took off 4 bases at V and 6 bases at J, with 19 bases between the two ends. CDR3 length: 15 residues. As DNA, the CDR3 is TGTGCCAGCAGCCGCGGGGGGACAGGGAGTGGCGAGCAGTACTTC. Its translation: CASSRGGTGSGEQYF.

The gene calls are TRBV2 and TRBJ2-5; 14 bases agree with TRBD2. Germline CDR1 SNHLY, CDR2 FYNNEI. The V segment lost 3 bases and the J segment 5 bases; nucleotides outside the gene matches: 5. The CDR3 extends over 16 amino acids. The CDR3 coding sequence is TGTGCCAGCAGTGATCTGGGACTAGCGGGAGAGGAGACCCAGTACTTC. Translating it yields CASSDLGLAGEETQYF.

The chain employs TRBV3-1 (or the pseudogene TRBV3-2) and TRBJ2-3, with 9 positions matching TRBD1. Looked up from germline, CDR1 is LGHDT and CDR2 is YNNKEL (reference sequence). After removal of 5 bases from V and 4 bases from J, the junction contained 7 bases not matched to a gene. The CDR3 contains 15 residues. The CDR3 is CASSTRTGEPDTQYF. The CDR3 DNA follows: TGTGCCAGCAGCACACGGACAGGGGAACCAGATACGCAGTATTTT.

The chain recombines TRBV30 with TRBJ1-6, with unresolved D. The CDR3 consists of 15 residues. Germline CDR1 reads GTSNPN; CDR2 reads SVGIG (reference sequence). V lost 8 bases and J lost 0, with 14 bases in between. Here the CDR3 reads CASRGSSSYNSPLHF. For the CDR3, the DNA is TGTGCCAGCCGCGGAAGTAGCTCCTATAATTCACCCCTCCACTTT.

The chain links TRBV18 to TRBJ1-4; D is unresolved. Deletions cut 2 bases from V and 8 bases from J, with 18 bases between. CDR1 is KGHSH and CDR2 is LQKENI in the germline V gene. The CDR3 is 16 residues long. CDR3 region: CASSPTPDGVFEKLFF. The CDR3 DNA is TGTGCCAGCTCACCAACCCCCGACGGGGTTTTCGAAAAACTGTTTTTT.

Worth noting for this clone: Additional DNA sequences in this sample encode the identical CDR3. The V and J genes are TRBV7-2 and TRBJ1-2, with D perhaps TRBD1 (6 bases). Trimming took 1 base from V and 3 from J, leaving 12 bases between them. Germline assignment: CDR1 SGHTA and CDR2 FQGNSA. This CDR3 spans 15 amino acids. The CDR3 DNA reads as TGTGCCAGCAGCTTAGGGTCAGGGGATGACTATGGCTACACCTTC. The encoded protein is CASSLGSGDDYGYTF.

The gene calls are TRBV21-1 and TRBJ1-3. TRBV21-1 is a recognized pseudogene. The length of the CDR3 is 12 residues. CDR3 sequence: CASSTFGNTIYF. The CDR3 nucleotides are TGTGCCAGCAGCACCTTTGGAAACACCATATATTTT.